Below are 17 T cell receptor beta chains sequenced from a single sample in a study of T-cell reconstitution after alpha-beta-depleted transplantation in children. TCRbeta library preparation incorporated unique molecular identifiers. A single record per CDR3 protein comes from TCRdb applying MiXCR to the PCR reads. The repertoire consists of hundreds of thousands of distinct CDR3 sequences, with roughly 8.2% occurring once and the leading ten covering approximately 9.6%. What these receptors recognize is not known. Study-level points and caveats: Counts and diversity of T cells one year after transplant came mostly from newly produced T cells.

The starting material was peripheral blood, obtained 360 days after TCRalphabeta/CD19-depleted stem cell transplant. These receptors were obtained from a female patient between 2 and 15 years old who had a stem cell transplant for Fanconi anemia, so the T cells may come from the graft donor.

This clonotype was counted at least ten times. The rearrangement joins TRBV7-2 to TRBJ1-6; maybe TRBD1 (6 bases). Trimming cost V 5 bases and J 8 bases, with 13 bases left between them. CDR3 length: 14 residues. From germline, CDR1 is SGHTA and CDR2 FQGNSA. The CDR3, as DNA: TGTGCCAGCAGCCCGATATACAGGGATTCACCCCTCCACTTT. This gives the protein CASSPIYRDSPLHF.

This clonotype came up many times. The chain uses TRBV9 and TRBJ2-1; D may match TRBD1 or TRBD2 (5 bases each). CDR1 and CDR2 from the germline V gene are SGDLS and YYNGEE. The CDR3 consists of 16 residues. The V and J ends lost 0 bases and 4 bases respectively, with 14 bases between them. CDR3 region: CASSVAWGTGYNEQFF. The CDR3 DNA sequence: TGTGCCAGCAGCGTAGCTTGGGGGACGGGGTACAATGAGCAGTTCTTC.

This clonotype was detected many times. The gene calls are TRBV5-1 and TRBJ1-1, with 9 bases identical to TRBD1. The CDR3 runs to 18 residues. Trimming cost V 1 base and J 0 bases; bases outside gene matches: 10. The germline CDR1 and CDR2 sequences are SGHRS and YFSETQ. CDR3 amino acids: CASSLSSGTGPMNTEAFF. DNA of the CDR3: TGCGCCAGCAGCTTGAGTTCCGGGACAGGGCCTATGAACACTGAAGCTTTCTTT.

Many counts were recorded for this clonotype. CDR3 sequence: CASSVGGDGYTF. CDR3 coding DNA: TGTGCCAGCAGCGTAGGTGGGGATGGCTACACCTTC. The V gene is TRBV9, the J gene TRBJ1-2; D remains ambiguous. Germline assignment: CDR1 SGDLS and CDR2 YYNGEE. The CDR3 extends over 12 amino acids. Trimming took 0 bases from V and 6 from J, leaving 6 bases between them.

This clonotype was seen at least ten times. V and J are TRBV28 and TRBJ2-7, with D tentatively TRBD1 (6 bases). The CDR3 runs 13 residues. Germline values: CDR1 MDHEN, CDR2 SYDVKM. V lost 3 bases and J lost 7, with 13 bases in between. CDR3 sequence: CASSLGTIREQYF. CDR3 coding DNA: TGTGCCAGCAGTTTGGGGACAATAAGGGAGCAGTACTTC.

This clonotype was picked up many times. The chain uses TRBV7-9 and TRBJ1-1; no clear D. V lost 2 bases and J 10 bases, leaving 11 bases between the germline ends. Germline V gene data show CDR1 as SEHNR and CDR2 as FQNEAQ (reference sequence). This CDR3 has 12 amino acids. This CDR3 reads CASSLSTAGAFF. The CDR3 DNA reads as TGTGCCAGCAGCTTATCGACGGCGGGAGCTTTCTTT.

The sample holds a few counts of this clonotype. Lacking the conserved final phenylalanine or tryptophan, this CDR3 likely reflects a read error. No DNA is shown, since the ends of the CDR3 on it are uncertain; the CDR3 is the one TCRdb lists. V is TRBV7-9 and J is TRBJ1-1; TRBD1, the table's D call, lacks a check against the DNA. Germline V gene sequence: CDR1 SEHNR, CDR2 FQNEAQ (reference sequence). The CDR3 contains 10 residues when both ends are counted. The CDR3 spells CASSPETGFL.

Ten or more counts support this clonotype. The V call is TRBV29-1, the J call TRBJ2-4; the D gene is possibly TRBD1 (6 bases). Looked up from germline, CDR1 is SQVTM and CDR2 is ANQGSEA. The V and J ends lost 5 bases and 0 bases respectively, with 14 bases between them. The CDR3 totals 15 residues. CDR3 in amino acids: CSVLTGLLAKNIQYF. CDR3 bases: TGCAGCGTTCTTACAGGGCTTCTAGCCAAAAACATTCAGTACTTC.

The sample holds many counts of this clonotype. The rearrangement links TRBV29-1 to TRBJ2-3, with D maybe TRBD1 (6 bases). Germline CDR1 SQVTM, CDR2 ANQGSEA. V was trimmed by 4 bases and J by 4 bases, leaving 9 bases between them. The CDR3 is 12 residues long. The CDR3: CSVVQGPDTQYF. CDR3 sequence (DNA): TGCAGCGTTGTTCAGGGGCCAGATACGCAGTATTTT.

The sample holds many counts of this clonotype. CDR3 amino acids: CASSGYRGQLNQPQHF. The CDR3 bases are TGTGCCAGCAGTGGGTACAGGGGACAGCTCAATCAGCCCCAGCATTTT. V and J are TRBV2 and TRBJ1-5; 7 bases map to TRBD1. CDR3 size: 16 residues. From germline, CDR1 is SNHLY and CDR2 FYNNEI. V shed 4 bases, J shed 3 bases, and the junction held 9 bases outside the gene matches.

This clonotype appeared many times. This chain joins TRBV12-3 or TRBV12-4 and TRBJ1-1, with unresolved D. The V end lost 2 bases, the J end lost 6 bases, and 7 bases lay between the germline ends. The CDR3 contains 12 residues. DNA of the CDR3: TGTGCCAGCAGTTTAAGGATCGCTGAAGCTTTCTTT. Translating it yields CASSLRIAEAFF.

V and J are TRBV30 and TRBJ2-1; 7 bases fit TRBD2. V was clipped by 2 bases and J by 0 bases; unmatched bases: 1. Looked up from germline, CDR1 is GTSNPN and CDR2 is SVGIG (reference sequence). This CDR3 comprises 14 residues. The CDR3 loop is CAWSWGGSYNEQFF. The CDR3 DNA follows: TGTGCCTGGAGTTGGGGGGGCTCCTACAATGAGCAGTTCTTC. The full variable domain, completed using reference TRBV30 and TRBJ2-1, is SQTIHQWPATLVQPVGSPLSLECTVEGTSNPNLYWYRQAAGRGLQLLFYSVGIGQISSEVPQNLSASRPQDRQFILSSKKLLLSDSGFYLCAWSWGGSYNEQFFGPGTRLTVL.

This clonotype was observed at least ten times. The rearrangement links TRBV12-3 or TRBV12-4 to TRBJ2-7; 7 nucleotides agree with TRBD2. This CDR3 comprises 15 residues. Trimming at V came to 4 bases and at J to 6 bases, leaving 12 bases not matched to a gene. CDR3 sequence (DNA): TGTGCCAGCAGTTCGCTAGCGGCCCGAAGATTCGAGCAGTACTTC. The encoded protein is CASSSLAARRFEQYF.

This clonotype was counted only a few times. This chain joins TRBV6-4 and TRBJ2-1; 7 bases agree with TRBD2. V lost 10 bases and J lost 8; bases outside the gene matches: 17. The germline V gene has CDR1 MRHNA and CDR2 SNTAGT. The CDR3 is 15 residues long. The CDR3 is CATKPSGLISDEQFF. CDR3 DNA: TGTGCCACAAAACCGTCGGGACTAATCAGCGATGAGCAGTTCTTC.

In its sample, this clonotype was seen many times. The rearrangement joins TRBV9 to TRBJ1-1; D remains unclear. V lost 0 bases and J 1 base, leaving 7 bases between the germline ends. Germline assignment: CDR1 SGDLS and CDR2 YYNGEE. CDR3 length: 14 residues. The CDR3 loop is CASSVAGSNTEAFF. DNA for the CDR3: TGTGCCAGCAGCGTAGCAGGATCGAACACTGAAGCTTTCTTT.

For this clonotype: A much larger clone sits a single nucleotide away, making a read error possible. The chain couples TRBV9 to TRBJ1-6; weak D call: TRBD1 (6 bases). There are 15 residues in the CDR3. Germline V gene data show CDR1 as SGDLS and CDR2 as YYNGEE. The V gene lost 0 bases and the J gene lost 7 bases, with 11 bases spanning the gap. The CDR3 coding sequence is TGTGCCAGCAGCGTAGTAGGGGGATGGAATTCACCCCTCCACTTT. Translation: CASSVVGGWNSPLHF.

This clonotype has ten or more counts. The chain joins TRBV7-6 to TRBJ2-3, with 8 bases aligning to TRBD2. The V and J ends lost 5 bases and 0 bases, in that order; junction bases with no gene match: 16. The CDR3 length is 19 residues. Germline V lookup: CDR1 SGHVS, CDR2 FNYEAQ. The CDR3: CASSLSYKRGNFSTDTQYF. As DNA, the CDR3 is TGTGCCAGCAGCCTTAGCTATAAGCGGGGGAATTTTAGCACAGATACGCAGTATTTT.